This TCR beta chain is from a study of PD-L1 blockade in urothelial cancer. Study outcomes and limitations: Tumors of patients with durable benefit held more tumor-infiltrating T lymphocytes.

As to this clone: What it recognizes is unknown.

Profiling relied on immunoSEQ multiplex PCR, and the TCRdb table lists in-frame clones only, not all of them. The sample has 35,000 to 45,000 clones, roughly a third seen once; the top ten hold approximately 9%. This clonotype was obtained from a man aged 55 to 70 with urothelial cancer. This sample comprised tumor tissue, obtained before atezolizumab (anti-PD-L1) treatment.

The chain's CDR3 is CASSVSGSWWNEQFF. In DNA form, the CDR3 reads TGTGCCAGCAGTGTGAGCGGGAGTTGGTGGAATGAGCAGTTCTTC. V and J are TRBV25-1 and TRBJ2-1; 8 bases match TRBD2. This CDR3 contains 15 residues. Unmatched junction bases numbered 9, after V lost 4 bases and J lost 7 bases. CDR1 is MGHDK, CDR2 SYGVNS, per germline.